A selection of T cell receptor beta chains follows, all from one sample in a study of technical replicates of blood from a handful of donors. Profiled with immunoSEQ multiplex PCR; TCRdb holds only in-frame clones, not every one. The sample lists about 74,000 clones, about 89% seen once, with approximately 0.42% in the top ten. Material: T cells isolated from PBMCs. These receptors all come from a human donor in good health. CDR3s include the opening cysteine and the closing phenylalanine or tryptophan. The order of the fields is clone size, V gene, CDR3 protein. Clone size is given for some rows only: seen once, a few or many times, or a class if the clone is expanded.

abundance: .; v_gene: TRBV13; CDR3aa: CASSSQSGGKYGANVLTF
abundance: .; v_gene: TRBV9; CDR3aa: CASSEEGETQYF
abundance: .; v_gene: TRBV2; CDR3aa: CASSETGGRAEAFF
abundance: once; v_gene: TRBV29-1; CDR3aa: CSVGRSNTIYF
abundance: .; v_gene: TRBV6-1; CDR3aa: CASSPTWTSYNEQFF
abundance: .; v_gene: TRBV7-2; CDR3aa: CASSSEGASTDTQYF
abundance: .; v_gene: TRBV29-1; CDR3aa: CSVGLLGRDSLGYGYTF
abundance: .; v_gene: TRBV6-5; CDR3aa: CASSYTNEQYF
abundance: once; v_gene: TRBV11-3; CDR3aa: CASSNRAFTEAFF
abundance: .; v_gene: TRBV6-5; CDR3aa: CASSPHRGHNEKLFF